This T cell receptor (beta chain) was obtained from a study of OX40 agonist ivuxolimab in advanced cancers. Overall study: Patients treated during dose escalation were battling hepatocellular carcinoma, melanoma, renal cell or head and neck cancer. Study findings and constraints: The study observed clonal expansion of CD4+ and CD8+ blood T cells by week 6 at 0.1 to 3.0 mg/kg.

Clones were read by immunoSEQ multiplex PCR, and TCRdb kept only the in-frame ones, dropping some. The sample lists about 79,000 clones; about 90% were seen once. The CDR3 contains 14 residues. The germline gives CDR1 SGHVS, CDR2 FNYEAQ. V gave up 5 bases and J gave up 0 bases, with 11 bases separating them. Worth noting for this clone: Its cognate antigen is unknown.

The sample in question was CD4+ or CD8+ T cells sorted from blood, obtained in a trial of the OX40 agonist ivuxolimab. The rearrangement joins TRBV7-6 to TRBJ2-7; no definite D call. The source of this sequence is an adult with an advanced solid tumor such as melanoma, head and neck, liver or kidney cancer. The CDR3 is CASSQGPNSYEQYF. CDR3 in DNA: TGTGCCAGCAGCCAAGGTCCTAACTCCTACGAGCAGTACTTC.